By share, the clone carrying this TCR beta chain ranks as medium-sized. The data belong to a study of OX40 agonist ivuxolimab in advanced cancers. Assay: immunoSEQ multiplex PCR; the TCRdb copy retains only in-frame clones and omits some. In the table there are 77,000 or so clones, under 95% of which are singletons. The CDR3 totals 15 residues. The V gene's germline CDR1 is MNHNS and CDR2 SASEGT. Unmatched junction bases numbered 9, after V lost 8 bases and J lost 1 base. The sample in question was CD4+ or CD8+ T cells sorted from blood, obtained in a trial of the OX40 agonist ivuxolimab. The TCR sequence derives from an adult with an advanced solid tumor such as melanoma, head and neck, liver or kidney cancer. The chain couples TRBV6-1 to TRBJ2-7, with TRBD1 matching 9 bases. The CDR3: CASSSLQGASYEQYF. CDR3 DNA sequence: TGTGCCAGCTCGTCGTTACAGGGGGCGTCCTACGAGCAGTACTTC.